Below, 16 T cell receptor beta chains from the same sample are listed, as sequenced in a study of control samples from healthy donors and cancer patients (TCRdb year 2020). Library preparation was by the immunoSEQ multiplex PCR assay. Sourced from immuneACCESS, this table was stored by TCRdb with only in-frame sequences that have V and J called. A share of the clones is absent; for the studies checked, an unresolved V gene accounts for under half, and the remainder has no known explanation. The sample table records 80,000 to 100,000 clones; just over 85% of these occur just once. The top ten hold around an eighth of the sample. Sequencing was carried out using blood. The receptors originated from a man aged 25-45 years in good health.

This clone was counted a single time. The rearrangement uses TRBV12-3 or TRBV12-4 and TRBJ2-7; 9 positions agree with TRBD1. The CDR3 is 13 residues long. V dropped 3 bases and J dropped 4; count of bases not matched to a gene: 1. The CDR3 loop is CASSFDRGYEQYF. The CDR3 DNA reads as TGTGCCAGCAGTTTCGACAGGGGGTACGAGCAGTACTTC.

V and J are TRBV5-4 and TRBJ1-2, with D perhaps TRBD1 (6 bases). The germline V and J ends were trimmed by 4 bases and 8 bases, with 12 bases remaining between them. The CDR3 contains 12 residues. Germline values: CDR1 SGHNT, CDR2 YYREEE (reference sequence). The CDR3 protein is CASSDWTAGYTF. The DNA of the CDR3 is TGTGCCAGCAGCGATTGGACAGCCGGCTACACCTTC.

CDR3 loop: CASKKVNWPQHF. As DNA, the CDR3 is TGTGCCAGCAAGAAGGTAAATTGGCCCCAGCATTTT. The chain employs TRBV6-5 and TRBJ1-5; D call uncertain. There are 12 residues in the CDR3. The V end lost 7 bases, the J end lost 9 bases, and 13 bases lay between the germline ends. CDR1 and CDR2 from the germline V gene are MNHEY and SVGAGI.

The chain joins TRBV2 to TRBJ2-3, with TRBD1 as a possible D gene (6 bases). Germline CDR1 SNHLY, CDR2 FYNNEI. CDR3 length: 14 residues. Deletions cut 2 bases from V and 1 base from J, with 7 bases between. The CDR3 protein is CASSEQGRTDTQYF. CDR3 nucleotide sequence: TGTGCCAGCAGTGAACAGGGGCGCACAGATACGCAGTATTTT. Using reference TRBV2 and TRBJ2-3 for the parts outside the CDR3, the full variable domain is EPEVTQTPSHQVTQMGQEVILRCVPISNHLYFYWYRQILGQKVEFLVSFYNNEISEKSEIFDDQFSVERPDGSNFTLKIRSTKLEDSAMYFCASSEQGRTDTQYFGPGTRLTVL.

The genes are TRBV3-1 (or the pseudogene TRBV3-2) and TRBJ2-3; D possibly corresponds to TRBD1 (5 bases). This CDR3 has 15 amino acids. The V and J ends lost 1 base and 4 bases respectively, with 12 bases between them. Per germline, CDR1 LGHDT and CDR2 YNNKEL (reference sequence). Here the CDR3 reads CASSQAWQGADTQYF. The CDR3 DNA reads TGTGCCAGCAGCCAAGCGTGGCAGGGCGCAGATACGCAGTATTTT.

The chain combines TRBV3-1 (or the pseudogene TRBV3-2) with TRBJ1-5, with D unclear. The CDR3 has 18 residues. V lost 1 base to trimming and J lost 5 bases, with 21 bases between them. CDR1 is LGHDT, CDR2 YNNKEL, per germline (reference sequence). The CDR3 DNA reads TGTGCCAGCAGCCAAGGTACGGTTTACCTCGGAGGCTATCAGCCCCAGCATTTT. This translates into CASSQGTVYLGGYQPQHF.

The rearrangement uses TRBV12-3 or TRBV12-4 and TRBJ1-1; no reliable D call. The CDR3 is 13 residues long. Trimming took off 7 bases at V and 0 bases at J, with 9 bases between the two ends. CDR3: CASTPEVNTEAFF. In nucleotides, the CDR3 is TGTGCCAGCACCCCCGAGGTGAACACTGAAGCTTTCTTT.

The V and J genes are TRBV3-1 (or the pseudogene TRBV3-2) and TRBJ2-1; 7 bases are shared with TRBD2. V lost 1 base and J lost 7; bases outside the gene matches: 4. The CDR3 is made up of 14 amino acids. In germline, CDR1 is LGHDT, CDR2 YNNKEL (reference sequence). CDR3 sequence: CASSQVGRGNEQFF. CDR3 DNA sequence: TGTGCCAGCAGCCAAGTGGGGAGGGGAAATGAGCAGTTCTTC.

The V gene is TRBV29-1, the J gene TRBJ1-2, with D unresolved. The CDR3 runs to 12 residues. Germline CDR1 reads SQVTM; CDR2 reads ANQGSEA. Trimming took off 5 bases at V and 2 bases at J, with 9 bases between the two ends. The CDR3 is CSVRQINYGYTF. For the CDR3, the DNA is TGCAGCGTTCGGCAGATAAACTATGGCTACACCTTC.

V is TRBV7-2 and J is TRBJ2-7; D remains ambiguous. Trimming took off 3 bases at V and 3 bases at J, with 3 bases between the two ends. This CDR3 is built from 11 residues. The germline V gene has CDR1 SGHTA and CDR2 FQGNSA. The CDR3 nucleotides are TGTGCCAGCAGCTTCTACTACGAGCAGTACTTC. As protein: CASSFYYEQYF.

The J gene is TRBJ1-5, the V gene TRBV6-2 or TRBV6-3; weak D call: TRBD1 (5 bases). The V gene lost 2 bases and the J gene lost 9 bases, with 14 bases spanning the gap. Germline V gene data show CDR1 as MNHEY and CDR2 as SVGEGT. The CDR3 extends over 14 amino acids. CDR3 bases: TGTGCCAGCAGTTACCCTGGGACCCAAGGGCCCCAGCATTTT. It codes for CASSYPGTQGPQHF.

The chain links TRBV12-3 or TRBV12-4 to TRBJ1-6; D gene unclear. Trimming cost V 2 bases and J 6 bases, with 5 bases left between them. The CDR3 covers 13 residues. CDR3 in DNA: TGTGCCAGCAGTTTATTCCGTAATTCACCCCTCCACTTT. It yields the protein CASSLFRNSPLHF.

The gene calls are TRBV10-1 and TRBJ2-7; possibly TRBD2 for D (6 bases). Between the trimmed V and J ends, which lost 0 bases and 4 bases, there was a span of 13 bases. CDR1 WNHNN and CDR2 SYGVQD come from the germline V gene (reference sequence). This CDR3 comprises 15 residues. The CDR3, as DNA: TGCGCCAGCAGTGAGTCTTCTAGCGCTGATTACGAGCAGTACTTC. Protein: CASSESSSADYEQYF.

V is TRBV7-2 and J is TRBJ2-7; 7 bases match TRBD1. Germline V gene data show CDR1 as SGHTA and CDR2 as FQGNSA. Unmatched junction bases numbered 5, after V lost 1 base and J lost 2 bases. The CDR3 totals 15 residues. CDR3 bases: TGTGCCAGCAGCTTAGTTGGACAGGCCCCCTACGAGCAGTACTTC. Its protein product is CASSLVGQAPYEQYF.

The chain is built from TRBV28 and TRBJ2-7; tentatively, D is TRBD2 (7 bases). V lost 4 bases, J lost 6 bases, and 22 bases lay in between. Germline V gene lookup returns CDR1 MDHEN and CDR2 SYDVKM. This CDR3 is built from 16 residues. CDR3 DNA sequence: TGTGCCAGCAGTTCCCTAGGGGGAAAGGGACTACGCGAGCAGTACTTC. It specifies CASSSLGGKGLREQYF.

This chain joins TRBV11-1 and TRBJ1-1; no firm D call. The CDR3 has 12 residues. Germline V CDR1 and CDR2: SGHAT, FQDESV (reference sequence). V was shortened by 5 bases and J by 0 bases, with 4 bases between the two germline ends. In nucleotides, the CDR3 is TGTGCCAGCAGCCAAATGAACACTGAAGCTTTCTTT. This gives the protein CASSQMNTEAFF.